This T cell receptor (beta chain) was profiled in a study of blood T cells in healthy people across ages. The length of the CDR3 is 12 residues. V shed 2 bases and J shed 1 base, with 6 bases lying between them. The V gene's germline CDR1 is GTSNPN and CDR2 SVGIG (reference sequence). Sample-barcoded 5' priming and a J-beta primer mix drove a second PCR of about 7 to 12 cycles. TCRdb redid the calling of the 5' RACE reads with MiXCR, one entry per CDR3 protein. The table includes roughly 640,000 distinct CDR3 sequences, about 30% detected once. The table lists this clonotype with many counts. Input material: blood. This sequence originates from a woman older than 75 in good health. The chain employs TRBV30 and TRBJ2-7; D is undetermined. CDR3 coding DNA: TGTGCCTGGAGTTTAGGATCCTACGAGCAGTACTTC. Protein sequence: CAWSLGSYEQYF.